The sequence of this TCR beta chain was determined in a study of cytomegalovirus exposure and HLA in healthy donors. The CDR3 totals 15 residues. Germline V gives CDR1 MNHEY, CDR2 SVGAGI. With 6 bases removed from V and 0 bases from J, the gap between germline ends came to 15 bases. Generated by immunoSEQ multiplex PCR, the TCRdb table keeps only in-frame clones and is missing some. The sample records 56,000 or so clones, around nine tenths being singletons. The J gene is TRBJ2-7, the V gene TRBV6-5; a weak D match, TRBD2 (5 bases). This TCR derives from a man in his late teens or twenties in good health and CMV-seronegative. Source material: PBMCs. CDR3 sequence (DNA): TGTGCCAGCAGGCCCCAGCGGTCGCGCTCCTACGAGCAGTACTTC. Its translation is CASRPQRSRSYEQYF.